This TCR beta chain is from a study of OX40 agonist ivuxolimab in advanced cancers. Study overall: Treatment of patients was with ivuxolimab, an agonistic anti-OX40 (CD134) antibody.

Broader study findings: Researchers did not determine the expanded peripheral T cells' antigen specificity. Dose levels from 0.1 to 3.0 mg/kg saw CD4+ and CD8+ blood T cells expand clonally by week 6.

The ends were cut back, 3 bases at V and 8 bases at J, with 21 bases in the middle. The CDR3 contains 16 residues. CDR1 MNHEY and CDR2 SMNVEV come from the germline V gene (reference sequence). With regard to this clone: What it binds is not known.

Sequenced by immunoSEQ multiplex PCR; TCRdb stores in-frame clones only, minus some. The table has 39,000 or so clones, about 93% seen once. The TCR sequence derives from an adult with an advanced solid tumor such as melanoma, head and neck, liver or kidney cancer. The sequencing here drew on CD4+ or CD8+ T cells sorted from blood, taken in a trial of the OX40 agonist ivuxolimab. The chain uses TRBV27 and TRBJ2-3; no reliable D call. The CDR3 protein is CASSFRWAREVGTQYF. As DNA, the CDR3 is TGTGCCAGCAGTTTCCGATGGGCCCGAGAAGTTGGTACGCAGTATTTT.